This T cell receptor beta chain was recorded in a study of control samples from healthy donors and cancer patients. Profiled with immunoSEQ multiplex PCR; TCRdb holds only in-frame clones, not every one. The sample records just over 150,000 clones, around 90% being singletons. V lost 2 bases to trimming and J lost 5 bases; unmatched junction nucleotides: 8. The germline V gene has CDR1 SGHVS and CDR2 FNYEAQ. This CDR3 has 17 amino acids. The specimen was blood. The receptor was isolated from a man younger than 45 in good health. V gene TRBV7-6 combines with J gene TRBJ2-1, with 11 nucleotides matching TRBD2. Here the CDR3 reads CASSLSTSGDPNNEQFF. DNA for the CDR3: TGTGCCAGCAGCTTATCGACTAGCGGGGATCCAAACAATGAGCAGTTCTTC.